This section outlines one TCR beta chain sequence together with its context. Its antigen remains unidentified. PCR employed 60 Vbeta and 13 Jbeta primers. The repertoire was sequenced with immunoSEQ multiplex PCR; TCRdb's copy has only in-frame clones and lacks some. This table has around 98,000 clones, less than 70% appearing once. This sample was taken from a study of cytomegalovirus exposure and HLA in healthy donors. Whole-study context: HLA-typed donors were the source of around 77 million unique TCRs held in an early data release.

Study-wide findings and caveats: Cytomegalovirus-associated TCR beta chains were listed, numbering 164. Confirmation was obtained in vitro that a few CMV-associated chains are specific for CMV antigens.

Sequencing was performed on PBMCs. The receptor's source is a female donor in good health and CMV-seronegative.

The CDR3 reads CASSFSDWSSYEQYF. The CDR3 DNA reads as TGCGCCAGCAGCTTTAGTGATTGGAGCTCCTACGAGCAGTACTTC. The V gene is TRBV5-1, the J gene TRBJ2-7; D is undetermined. V gave up 2 bases and J gave up 0 bases, with 12 bases separating them. The CDR3 has 15 residues. Germline values: CDR1 SGHRS, CDR2 YFSETQ.